The entry below describes one T cell receptor beta chain. What antigen it recognizes has not been identified. No base qualities exist here, and no much larger clone lies one base off it. This entry comes from a study of blood T cell repertoires in COVID-19 (dated by TCRdb to the early 2020s). Broadly, across the study: Samples from collaborators originated in the United States, Italy and Spain and spanned both the acute and convalescent phases of COVID-19. Samples came from the ongoing ImmuneRACE study (first 160 participants) plus 1,254 subjects from 6 global collaborators. Subjects who had been exposed to COVID-19, were actively infected with it, or had recovered from it provided the deeply sampled blood TCRbeta repertoires that made up the dataset. A freely available public database, intended as a resource for researchers studying the immune response to SARS-CoV-2, is where the repertoires were released. The material from the prospective study consisted of cDNA or gDNA derived from T cells, B-cell-depleted T cells, or PBMCs. Where available, HLA class I and class II types were obtained from metadata supplied by the sample provider rather than from assay-based typing. The sample metadata nearly always contained a de-identified subject ID, COVID-19 status, age in years and sex.

The immunoSEQ Assay, a bias-controlled multiplex PCR, was used to amplify TCRbeta CDR3 regions from genomic DNA. From the authors' description of their analysis: Nucleated cell counts per sample were estimated from amplification of reference gene primers within the assay. Sequence reads were collapsed and filtered to measure the absolute abundance of every unique TCRbeta CDR3 rearrangement. Productive Simpson clonality was computed per sample as the square root of Simpson's diversity index over productive rearrangements. TCRdb re-hosts the immuneACCESS table, in-frame sequences only. Its copies lack some clones; in the studies checked, an unresolved V gene accounts for under half of them, and the cause for the rest is not known. D and trimming come from the DNA, and the V and J calls and clone size come from that table. This sample has more than 80,000 clones in its table, and more than 75% of those were observed once. Together, the top ten hold around 7.2% of the sample.

The collaborating institutions used their own protocols to collect whole blood in K2EDTA tubes. For TCRbeta analysis, collaborators shipped samples as frozen whole blood, isolated PBMCs, or DNA extracted from either of those sample types. Results the study describes overall, beyond this receptor: The amount of clinical and demographic metadata varied by source and participant and was provided uncurated.

Inclusive of the bounding cysteine and phenylalanine, the CDR3 is 14 residues long. Only the CDR3 DNA is retained, 42 bases long and in frame from the first base. V is shortened by 7 bases, J by 0 bases, and the region joining them spans 12 bases. CDR1 and CDR2 (MNHEY, SVGAGI) derive from the germline V gene. The rearrangement joined TRBV6-5 to TRBJ1-2, with a weak D call of TRBD1 (6 bases match). The clonotype was recovered from a man aged 50 to 59 with active or convalescent COVID-19. Sequenced input: peripheral blood. The CDR3 region reads CASKGTLSNYGYTF. The DNA sequence is as follows: TGTGCCAGCAAGGGGACACTATCTAACTATGGCTACACCTTC.